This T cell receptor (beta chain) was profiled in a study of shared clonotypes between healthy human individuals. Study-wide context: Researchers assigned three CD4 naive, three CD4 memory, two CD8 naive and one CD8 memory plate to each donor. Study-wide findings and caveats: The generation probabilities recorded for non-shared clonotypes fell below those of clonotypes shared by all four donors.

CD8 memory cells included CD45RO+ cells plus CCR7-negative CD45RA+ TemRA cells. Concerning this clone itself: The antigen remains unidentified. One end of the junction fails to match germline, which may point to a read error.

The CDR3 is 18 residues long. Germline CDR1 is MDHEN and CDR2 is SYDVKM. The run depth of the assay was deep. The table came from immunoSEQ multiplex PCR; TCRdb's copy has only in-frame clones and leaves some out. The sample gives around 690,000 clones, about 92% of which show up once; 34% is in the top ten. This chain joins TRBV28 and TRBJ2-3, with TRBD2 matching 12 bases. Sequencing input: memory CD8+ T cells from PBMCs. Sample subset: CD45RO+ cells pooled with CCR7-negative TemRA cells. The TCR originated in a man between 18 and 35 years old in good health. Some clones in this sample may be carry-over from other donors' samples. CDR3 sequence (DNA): TGTGCCAGAAGTTATCAACCCGGACTAGCGGGAAGCACAGATACGCAGTATTTT. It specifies CARSYQPGLAGSTDTQYF. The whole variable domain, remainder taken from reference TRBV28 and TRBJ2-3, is DVKVTQSSRYLVKRTGEKVFLECVQDMDHENMFWYRQDPGLGLRLIYFSYDVKMKEKGDIPEGYSVSREKKERFSLILESASTNQTSMYLCARSYQPGLAGSTDTQYFGPGTRLTVL.